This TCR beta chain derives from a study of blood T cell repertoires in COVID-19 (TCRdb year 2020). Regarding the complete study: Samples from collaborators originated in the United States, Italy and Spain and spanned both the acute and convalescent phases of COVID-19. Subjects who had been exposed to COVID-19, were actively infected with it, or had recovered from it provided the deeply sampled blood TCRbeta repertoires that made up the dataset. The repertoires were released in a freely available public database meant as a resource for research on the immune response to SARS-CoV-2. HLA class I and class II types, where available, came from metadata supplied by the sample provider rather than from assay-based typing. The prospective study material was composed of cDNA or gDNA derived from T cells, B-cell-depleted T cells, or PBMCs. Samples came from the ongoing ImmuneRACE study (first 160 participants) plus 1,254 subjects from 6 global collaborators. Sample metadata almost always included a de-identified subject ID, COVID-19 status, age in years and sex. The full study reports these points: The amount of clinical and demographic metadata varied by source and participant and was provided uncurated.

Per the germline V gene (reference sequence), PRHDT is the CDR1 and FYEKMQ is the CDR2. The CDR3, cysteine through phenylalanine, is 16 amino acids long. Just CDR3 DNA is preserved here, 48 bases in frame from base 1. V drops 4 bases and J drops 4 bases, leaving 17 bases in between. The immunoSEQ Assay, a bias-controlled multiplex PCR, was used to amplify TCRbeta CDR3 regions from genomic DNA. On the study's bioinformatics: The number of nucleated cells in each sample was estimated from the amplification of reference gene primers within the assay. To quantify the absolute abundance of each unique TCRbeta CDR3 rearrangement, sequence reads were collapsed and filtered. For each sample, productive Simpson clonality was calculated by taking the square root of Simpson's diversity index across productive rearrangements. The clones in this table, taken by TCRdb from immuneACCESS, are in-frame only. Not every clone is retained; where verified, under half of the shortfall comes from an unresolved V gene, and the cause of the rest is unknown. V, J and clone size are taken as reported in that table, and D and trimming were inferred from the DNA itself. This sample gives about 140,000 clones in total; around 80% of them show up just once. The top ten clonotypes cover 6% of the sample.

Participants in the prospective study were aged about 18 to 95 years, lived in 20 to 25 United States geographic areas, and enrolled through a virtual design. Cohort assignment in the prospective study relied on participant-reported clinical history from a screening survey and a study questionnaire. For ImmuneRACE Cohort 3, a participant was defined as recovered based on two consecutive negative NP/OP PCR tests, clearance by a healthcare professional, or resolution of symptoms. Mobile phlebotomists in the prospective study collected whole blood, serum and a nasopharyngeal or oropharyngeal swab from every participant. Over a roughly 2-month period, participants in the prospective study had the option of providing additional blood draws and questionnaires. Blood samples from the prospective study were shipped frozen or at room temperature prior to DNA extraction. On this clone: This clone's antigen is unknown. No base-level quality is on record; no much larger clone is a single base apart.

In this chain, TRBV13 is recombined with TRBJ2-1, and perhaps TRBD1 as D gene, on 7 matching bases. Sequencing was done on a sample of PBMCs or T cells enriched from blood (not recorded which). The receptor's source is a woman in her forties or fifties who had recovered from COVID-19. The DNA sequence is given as TGTGCCAGCAGCTACGCCGCAGGGGGGACTTACAATGAGCAGTTCTTC. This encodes CASSYAAGGTYNEQFF.